One T cell receptor beta chain is described in this entry. After removal of 4 bases from V and 1 base from J, the junction contained 3 bases not matched to a gene. Germline V gene lookup returns CDR1 SGHDT and CDR2 YYEEEE. CDR3 size: 15 residues. These data come from a study of blood T cell repertoires in COVID-19. About the research overall: The study drew acute and convalescent COVID-19 samples from the United States, Italy and Spain.

Per the original data handling: Reference gene primer amplification gave nucleated cell count estimates. Here immunoSEQ multiplex PCR was the method, and the copy in TCRdb shows in-frame clones only, minus some. That table supplies the V and J calls and clone size; D and trimming were determined from the DNA. Here the sample spans roughly 63,000 clones, 80% to 90% being singletons. The receptor comes from a man in his forties or fifties with active COVID-19. Sequenced: peripheral blood. V usage is TRBV5-6 and J usage is TRBJ2-3, with 10 bases matching TRBD1. CDR3 nucleotide sequence: TGTGCCAGCAGCCTGGGACAGGGGCGCACAGATACGCAGTATTTT. It specifies CASSLGQGRTDTQYF.